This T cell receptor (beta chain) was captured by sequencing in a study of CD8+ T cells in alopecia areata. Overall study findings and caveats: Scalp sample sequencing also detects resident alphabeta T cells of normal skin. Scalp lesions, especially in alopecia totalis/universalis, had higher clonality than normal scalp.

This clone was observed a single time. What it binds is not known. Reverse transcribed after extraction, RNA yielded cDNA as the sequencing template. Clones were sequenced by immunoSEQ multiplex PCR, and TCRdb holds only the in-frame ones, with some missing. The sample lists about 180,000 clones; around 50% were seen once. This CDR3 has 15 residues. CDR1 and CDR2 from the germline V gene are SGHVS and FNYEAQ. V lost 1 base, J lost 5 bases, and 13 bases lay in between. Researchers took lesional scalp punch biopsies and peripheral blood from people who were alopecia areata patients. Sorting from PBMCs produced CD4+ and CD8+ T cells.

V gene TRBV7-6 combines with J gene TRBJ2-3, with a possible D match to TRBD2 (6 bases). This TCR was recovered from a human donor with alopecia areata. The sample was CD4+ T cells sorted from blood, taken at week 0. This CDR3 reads CASSLGQGGVDTQYF. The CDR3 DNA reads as TGTGCCAGCAGCTTAGGGCAGGGCGGGGTAGATACGCAGTATTTT.